The T cell receptor beta chain under discussion was sequenced for a study of T-cell reconstitution after alpha-beta-depleted transplantation in children. This clonotype has at least ten counts. Researchers prepared the TCRbeta library using unique molecular identifiers, the study reports. TCRdb used MiXCR to reprocess the PCR reads, holding one entry per CDR3 protein. In the table there are roughly 670,000 distinct CDR3 sequences, roughly 13% of which are singletons. Trimming took off 7 bases at V and 2 bases at J, with 14 bases between the two ends. The CDR3 length is 15 residues. Germline CDR1 is SEHNR and CDR2 is FQNEAQ (reference sequence).

Source: PBMCs, taken before TCRalphabeta/CD19-depleted stem cell transplant. This TCR derives from a girl aged 2-10 years with congenital amegakaryocytic thrombocytopenia, due to receive a stem cell transplant. V and J are TRBV7-9 and TRBJ2-2; the D gene is possibly TRBD1 (5 bases). CDR3 sequence reads: CASMGQAYNTGELFF. CDR3 sequence (DNA): TGTGCCAGCATGGGGCAGGCTTATAACACCGGGGAGCTGTTTTTT.